These 3 T cell receptor beta chains were sequenced from one sample in a study of shared clonotypes between healthy human individuals (dated by TCRdb to 2018 to 2020). Libraries were made using the immunoSEQ multiplex PCR assay. TCRdb re-hosts the immuneACCESS table, in-frame sequences only. Its copies lack some clones; in the studies checked, an unresolved V gene accounts for under half of them, and the cause for the rest is not known. Recorded for this sample are a few hundred thousand clones; roughly 79% of them occurred a single time. The ten largest clones represent approximately 12% of the sample. Material: PBMCs. The receptor source for this set is a woman in her thirties or forties in good health. Some clones in this sample may be carry-over from other donors' samples.

The chain links TRBV18 to TRBJ2-5; no definite D call. V lost 2 bases and J 0 bases, leaving 7 bases between the germline ends. Germline V gives CDR1 KGHSH, CDR2 LQKENI. The CDR3 is 14 residues long. The CDR3 coding sequence is TGTGCCAGCTCACCATTTCCTAACCAAGAGACCCAGTACTTC. This sequence encodes CASSPFPNQETQYF. Complete variable domain (other parts from reference TRBV18 and TRBJ2-5): NAGVMQNPRHLVRRRGQEARLRCSPMKGHSHVYWYRQLPEEGLKFMVYLQKENIIDESGMPKERFSAEFPKEGPSILRIQQVVRGDSAAYFCASSPFPNQETQYFGPGTRLLVL.

This clone was observed a few times. The chain uses TRBV20-1 and TRBJ2-1; D uncertain. CDR1 is DFQATT, CDR2 SNEGSKA, per germline (reference sequence). Deletions cut 6 bases from V and 1 base from J, with 4 bases between. The CDR3 runs 11 residues. The CDR3 sequence is CSAASYNEQFF. DNA of the CDR3: TGCAGTGCCGCGTCCTACAATGAGCAGTTCTTC.

The J gene is TRBJ2-7, the V gene TRBV4-3, with 11 positions matching TRBD2. Germline lookup yields CDR1 LGHNA and CDR2 YSLEER. The V and J ends lost 2 bases and 3 bases, in that order; junction bases with no gene match: 9. CDR3 length: 17 residues. The CDR3 reads CASSQFAWGLADYEQYF. The CDR3 DNA follows: TGCGCCAGCAGCCAATTCGCCTGGGGACTAGCGGACTACGAGCAGTACTTC.